This is a list of T cell receptor beta chains from one sample in a study of control samples from healthy donors and cancer patients. This table comes from immunoSEQ multiplex PCR, and its TCRdb copy is limited to in-frame clones, with some not included. The table has some 150,000 clones, 93% seen once. The specimen sequenced was blood. Every receptor here comes from a man in his fifties or sixties in good health. The CDR3 runs from the conserved cysteine through the conserved F or W.

v_call,j_call,cdr3_aa
TRBV6-2/TRBV6-3,TRBJ2-3,CASSYSAQGALEEDTQYF
TRBV5-1,TRBJ1-6,CASSWEFADNSPLHF
TRBV19,TRBJ2-1,CASSGLAGGYNEQFF
TRBV3-1/TRBV3-2,TRBJ2-1,CASSQMGEQFF
TRBV28,TRBJ1-1,CASLDRGTEAFF
TRBV28,TRBJ2-1,CASSPNDRIAYNEQFF
TRBV7-2,TRBJ1-4,CASSLVQSSNEKLFF
TRBV7-6,TRBJ2-3,CASSSGLGGTDTQYF
TRBV5-5,TRBJ2-3,CASSLGGPTDTQYF
TRBV10-3,TRBJ2-2,CAISGTSEAGELFF
TRBV7-3,TRBJ1-1,CASSLTRDTEAFF
TRBV3-1/TRBV3-2,TRBJ1-1,CASSQELQGLTEAFF
TRBV5-4,TRBJ2-7,CASSLAAGTYEQYF